A single sample gave rise to the 17 T cell receptor beta chains below, sequenced in a study of OX40 agonist ivuxolimab in advanced cancers. Clones were read by immunoSEQ multiplex PCR, and TCRdb kept only the in-frame ones, dropping some. The sample yields about 110,000 clones, roughly nine tenths seen once. The input for sequencing was CD4+ or CD8+ T cells sorted from blood, taken in a trial of the OX40 agonist ivuxolimab. These receptors were obtained from an adult with an advanced solid tumor such as melanoma, head and neck, liver or kidney cancer.

The gene calls are TRBV5-6 and TRBJ1-6; no clear D gene. This CDR3 is 14 amino acids long. V dropped 4 bases and J dropped 9 bases, with 14 bases sitting between them. Per the germline V gene, CDR1 is SGHDT and CDR2 is YYEEEE. The CDR3 is CASSPILGISPLHF. CDR3 coding DNA: TGTGCCAGCAGCCCGATCCTTGGAATTTCACCCCTCCACTTT.

The chain uses TRBV10-3 and TRBJ2-6, with 8 bases that match TRBD1. CDR1 is ENHRY and CDR2 is SYGVKD in the germline V gene. This CDR3 has 17 residues. V shed 2 bases, J shed 2 bases, and the junction held 5 bases outside the gene matches. CDR3: CAISEGQGNTGANVLTF. As DNA, the CDR3 is TGTGCCATCAGTGAGGGACAGGGAAATACTGGGGCCAACGTCCTGACTTTC.

The V call is TRBV10-3, the J call TRBJ1-2, with TRBD1 as a possible D gene (6 bases). Per germline, CDR1 ENHRY and CDR2 SYGVKD. This CDR3 contains 12 residues. Deletions cut 7 bases from V and 4 bases from J, with 10 bases between. CDR3 coding DNA: TGTGCCATCACAGGACAGTTCTATGGCTACACCTTC. Translated, it gives CAITGQFYGYTF.

This chain uses TRBV18 with TRBJ2-1; D remains ambiguous. The V end was cut by 1 base, the J end by 5 bases, with 9 bases between. The CDR3 covers 14 residues. CDR1 is KGHSH, CDR2 LQKENI, per germline. The CDR3 region is CASSPLSLNNEQFF. In nucleotides, the CDR3 is TGTGCCAGCTCACCACTAAGTTTGAACAATGAGCAGTTCTTC. The full variable domain, completed using reference TRBV18 and TRBJ2-1, is NAGVMQNPRHLVRRRGQEARLRCSPMKGHSHVYWYRQLPEEGLKFMVYLQKENIIDESGMPKERFSAEFPKEGPSILRIQQVVRGDSAAYFCASSPLSLNNEQFFGPGTRLTVL.

The chain recombines TRBV7-8 with TRBJ1-2; 11 bases match TRBD1. V trimming: 4 bases; J trimming: 8 bases; junction bases outside the gene matches: 6. CDR3 size: 14 residues. CDR1 is SGHVS and CDR2 is FQNEAQ in the germline V gene. DNA of the CDR3: TGTGCCAGCAGCTATCAAAGGACAGGGGGCGGCTACACCTTC. Its protein is CASSYQRTGGGYTF.

In its sample, this clone was seen once. This sequence joins TRBV6-1 and TRBJ1-2; D unresolved. Trimming took off 6 bases at V and 8 bases at J, with 19 bases between the two ends. CDR1 MNHNS and CDR2 SASEGT come from the germline V gene. The CDR3 consists of 14 residues. In DNA, the CDR3 is TGTGCCAGCAGAACCTTCGGGGTGTTTCAAGGCTACACCTTC. Translating it yields CASRTFGVFQGYTF.

The V gene is TRBV5-1, the J gene TRBJ2-3; D tentatively reads TRBD1 or TRBD2 (5 bases each). Germline V gene data show CDR1 as SGHRS and CDR2 as YFSETQ. With 1 base removed from V and 2 bases from J, the gap between germline ends came to 11 bases. The CDR3 totals 15 residues. CDR3 nucleotide sequence: TGCGCCAGCAGCTTGCCCCCAGGGACCACAGATACGCAGTATTTT. The encoded protein is CASSLPPGTTDTQYF.

This chain joins TRBV15 and TRBJ1-1, with 7 bases lining up with TRBD1. V shed 0 bases and J 0 bases; nucleotides not matched to a gene: 1. Germline-derived CDR1 and CDR2 are LNHNV and YYDKDF (reference sequence). The CDR3 is 15 amino acids. The CDR3 loop reads CATSREGGMNTEAFF. For the CDR3, the DNA is TGTGCCACCAGCAGAGAAGGGGGCATGAACACTGAAGCTTTCTTT.

The rearrangement uses TRBV6-6 and TRBJ1-5; D not resolved. The germline gives CDR1 MNHNY, CDR2 SVGAGI (reference sequence). The CDR3 spans 14 residues. Trimming left V 5 bases short and J 2 bases short, with 10 bases between. The CDR3 sequence is CASSDINGNQPQHF. For the CDR3, the DNA is TGTGCCAGCAGTGACATAAATGGCAATCAGCCCCAGCATTTT.

This rearrangement joins TRBV11-3 to TRBJ2-7; D unresolved. Germline-derived CDR1 and CDR2 are SGHNT and YENEEA. Trimming stripped 1 base from V and 5 bases from J, with 12 bases between. This CDR3 contains 14 residues. The DNA of the CDR3 is TGTGCCAGCAGCTTAGGTCTCAGTGGCCACGAGCAGTACTTC. Amino acids: CASSLGLSGHEQYF.

This clone was seen only a few times. This rearrangement joins TRBV18 to TRBJ1-2, with 8 positions matching TRBD1. J was trimmed by 8 bases and V by 3 bases; bases with no gene match: 8. The CDR3 spans 14 residues. CDR1 and CDR2 (germline): KGHSH, LQKENI. The CDR3 bases are TGTGCCAGCTCACCGTTGGACAGGGTCTTCGGCTACACCTTC. This gives the protein CASSPLDRVFGYTF.

CDR3 amino acids: CASSEDRASYNEQFF. For the CDR3, the DNA is TGTGCCAGCAGTGAGGACAGGGCCTCCTACAATGAGCAGTTCTTC. The V call is TRBV2, the J call TRBJ2-1, with 8 nucleotides matching TRBD1. The CDR3 sequence is 15 residues long. After removal of 3 bases from V and 0 bases from J, the junction contained 1 base not matched to a gene. Germline V lookup: CDR1 SNHLY, CDR2 FYNNEI.

The chain is built from TRBV28 and TRBJ1-2; perhaps TRBD1 as D (6 bases). In germline, CDR1 is MDHEN, CDR2 SYDVKM. V was shortened by 2 bases and J by 5 bases, with 21 bases between the two germline ends. The CDR3 has 17 residues. The CDR3 coding sequence is TGTGCCAGCAGTTTAGTACAGGGCTCTCGCGCCCGGTATGGCTACACCTTC. Protein sequence: CASSLVQGSRARYGYTF.

A remark on this clone: Other DNA sequences of this sample code for an identical CDR3. V and J are TRBV7-2 and TRBJ1-4; D call uncertain. The CDR3 spans 13 residues. V shed 2 bases and J shed 0 bases, with 1 base lying between them. Germline V lookup: CDR1 SGHTA, CDR2 FQGNSA. The CDR3 loop reads CASSLSTNEKLFF. CDR3 DNA: TGTGCCAGCAGCTTATCAACTAATGAAAAACTGTTTTTT.

The chain couples TRBV7-2 to TRBJ1-2; 9 bases are shared with TRBD1. The CDR3 length is 15 residues. The V and J ends lost 5 bases and 6 bases, in that order; junction bases with no gene match: 10. Germline CDR1 SGHTA, CDR2 FQGNSA. CDR3 residues: CASSVLDRGFDGYTF. The CDR3 nucleotides are TGTGCCAGCAGCGTGCTGGACAGGGGCTTCGATGGCTACACCTTC.

The chain recombines TRBV5-6 with TRBJ2-3; D possibly uses TRBD1 or TRBD2 (5 bases each). CDR3 length equals 16 residues. Trimming took 4 bases from V and 3 from J, leaving 18 bases between them. Germline V lookup: CDR1 SGHDT, CDR2 YYEEEE. The CDR3 DNA sequence: TGTGCCAGCAGCCAGCAGGGTTTGGGGAGTACAGATACGCAGTATTTT. It translates to CASSQQGLGSTDTQYF.

The chain links TRBV10-3 to TRBJ1-1; a possible D gene is TRBD1 (5 bases). CDR1 ENHRY and CDR2 SYGVKD come from the germline V gene. The V gene lost 0 bases and the J gene lost 5 bases, with 13 bases spanning the gap. The CDR3 covers 15 residues. The CDR3 DNA is TGTGCCATCAGTGAGTCGGTTGGGGGAAGGACTGAAGCTTTCTTT. The encoded protein is CAISESVGGRTEAFF.